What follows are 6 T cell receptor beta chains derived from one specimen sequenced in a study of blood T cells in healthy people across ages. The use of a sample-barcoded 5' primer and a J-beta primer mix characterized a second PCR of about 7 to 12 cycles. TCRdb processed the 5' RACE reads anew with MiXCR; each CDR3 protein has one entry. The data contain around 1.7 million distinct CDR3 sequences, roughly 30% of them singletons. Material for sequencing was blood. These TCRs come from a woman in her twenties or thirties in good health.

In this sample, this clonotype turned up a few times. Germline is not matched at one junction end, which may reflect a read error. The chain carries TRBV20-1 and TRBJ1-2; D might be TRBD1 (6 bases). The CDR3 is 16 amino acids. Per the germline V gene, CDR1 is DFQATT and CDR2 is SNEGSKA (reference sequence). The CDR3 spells CSVRDRPGDILVGYTF. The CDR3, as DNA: TGCAGTGTTAGAGATCGGCCAGGGGATATTTTGGTGGGCTACACCTTC.

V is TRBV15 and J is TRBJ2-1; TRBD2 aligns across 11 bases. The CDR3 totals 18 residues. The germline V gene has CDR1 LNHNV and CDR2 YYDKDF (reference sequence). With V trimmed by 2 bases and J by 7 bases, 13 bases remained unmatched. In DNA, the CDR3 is TGTGCCACCAGCAGATCCCCCGGTAGCGGGAGGGCCGGTAATGAGCAGTTCTTC. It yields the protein CATSRSPGSGRAGNEQFF.

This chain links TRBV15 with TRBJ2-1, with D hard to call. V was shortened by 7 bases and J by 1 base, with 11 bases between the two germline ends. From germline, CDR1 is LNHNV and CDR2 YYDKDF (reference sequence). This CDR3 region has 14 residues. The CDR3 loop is CATNRVGSYNEQFF. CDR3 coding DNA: TGTGCCACCAATAGGGTGGGGTCCTACAATGAGCAGTTCTTC. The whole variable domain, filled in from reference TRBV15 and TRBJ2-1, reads DAMVIQNPRYQVTQFGKPVTLSCSQTLNHNVMYWYQQKSSQAPKLLFHYYDKDFNNEADTPDNFQSRRPNTSFCFLDIRSPGLGDTAMYLCATNRVGSYNEQFFGPGTRLTVL.

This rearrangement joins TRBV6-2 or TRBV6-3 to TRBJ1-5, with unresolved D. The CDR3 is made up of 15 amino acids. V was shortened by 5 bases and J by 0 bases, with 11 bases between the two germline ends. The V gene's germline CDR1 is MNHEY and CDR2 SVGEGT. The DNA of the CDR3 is TGTGCCAGCAGTACGGGCCAACTTAGCAATCAGCCCCAGCATTTT. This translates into CASSTGQLSNQPQHF.

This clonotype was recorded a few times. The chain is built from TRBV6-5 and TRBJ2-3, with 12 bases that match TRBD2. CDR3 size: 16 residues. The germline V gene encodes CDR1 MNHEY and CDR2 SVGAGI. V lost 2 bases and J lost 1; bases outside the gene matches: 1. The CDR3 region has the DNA TGTGCCAGCAGTTACCGGACTAGCGGGGGCACAGATACGCAGTATTTT. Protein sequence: CASSYRTSGGTDTQYF.

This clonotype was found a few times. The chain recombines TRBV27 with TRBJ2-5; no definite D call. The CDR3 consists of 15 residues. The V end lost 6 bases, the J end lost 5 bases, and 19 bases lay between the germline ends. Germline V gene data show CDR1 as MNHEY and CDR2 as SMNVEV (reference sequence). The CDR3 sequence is CASRREGNGYETQYF. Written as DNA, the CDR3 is TGTGCCAGCAGAAGGGAAGGCAATGGGTATGAGACCCAGTACTTC.